This entry lists 24 T cell receptor beta chains sequenced from one sample in a study of T cells in Graves' hyperthyroidism and ophthalmopathy. Researchers took RNA transcripts and amplified the TCR beta CDR3 regions from them. The TCR CDR3 first-round RT-PCR relied on the HTBI primer set. TCRdb re-called the multiplex PCR reads with MiXCR, one entry per CDR3 protein. The table lists 300,000 to 350,000 distinct CDR3 sequences, roughly a fifth of them singletons. Sequenced input: blood. These TCRs come from a woman between 45 and 65 years old with Graves' hyperthyroidism.

Concerning this clonotype: This may come from a read error, since a much larger clone is one base off. CDR3 sequence: CASREGSNSGELFF. The DNA of the CDR3 is TGTGCCAGCAGAGAGGGTTCGAACTCCGGGGAGCTGTTTTTT. V and J are TRBV2 and TRBJ2-2, with D possibly being TRBD2 (5 bases). CDR3 size: 14 residues. Germline V lookup: CDR1 SNHLY, CDR2 FYNNEI.

The chain links TRBV4-3 to TRBJ1-1; TRBD1 aligns across 11 bases. CDR1 LGHNA and CDR2 YSLEER come from the germline V gene. This CDR3 has 17 residues. With V trimmed by 10 bases and J by 0 bases, 13 bases remained unmatched. CDR3 sequence: CATTRSGQGALNTEAFF. In DNA, the CDR3 is TGCGCCACAACCCGATCAGGACAGGGGGCTTTGAACACTGAAGCTTTCTTT.

The rearrangement uses TRBV7-2 and TRBJ2-1, with 7 positions matching TRBD2. The CDR3 loop spans 15 amino acids. CDR1 is SGHTA, CDR2 FQGNSA, per germline. With 6 bases clipped from V and 4 bases from J, the junction kept 9 bases outside the gene matches. The chain's CDR3 is CASSEASGTYNEQFF. CDR3 DNA sequence: TGTGCCAGCAGTGAAGCTAGCGGAACATACAATGAGCAGTTCTTC.

As regards this clonotype: At one end, the junction sequence differs from germline, possibly due to a read error. V usage is TRBV6-8 and J usage is TRBJ2-3; D is possibly TRBD1 (6 bases). CDR3 size: 14 residues. The V gene's germline CDR1 is MNHGY and CDR2 SAAAGT. CDR3 DNA: TGCGCCAGCAGTGAGGACAGTATCGCAGATACGCAGTATTTT. The encoded protein is CASSEDSIADTQYF.

This clonotype was recorded many times. The V and J genes are TRBV6-1 and TRBJ1-6, with D unresolved. This CDR3 spans 14 amino acids. Germline V gene sequence: CDR1 MNHNS, CDR2 SASEGT. The V end lost 10 bases, the J end lost 6 bases, and 16 bases lay between the germline ends. The DNA for the CDR3 is TGTGCCACCCAGAGGCCGGGTTCTAATTCACCCCTCCACTTT. Amino acid sequence: CATQRPGSNSPLHF.

At least ten counts were recorded for this clonotype. The V and J genes are TRBV5-5 and TRBJ2-1; no reliable D call. The CDR3 spans 15 residues. Trimming removed 3 bases from V and 12 bases from J, with 22 bases in between. Per germline, CDR1 SGHKS and CDR2 YYEKEE (reference sequence). In DNA, the CDR3 is TGTGCCAGCAGCTCCCCTCTTGAAGATACAATCACGCAGTTCTTC. This translates into CASSSPLEDTITQFF.

There are a few counts of this clonotype. The chain recombines TRBV12-3 or TRBV12-4 with TRBJ2-7; tentatively, D is TRBD1 (6 bases). The CDR3 covers 14 residues. V lost 5 bases, J lost 2 bases, and 13 bases lay in between. Here the CDR3 DNA reads TGTGCCAGCAGTGGCGACAGGTCGCCCTACGAGCAGTACTTC. Protein product: CASSGDRSPYEQYF.

This clonotype turned up a few times. The chain uses TRBV9 and TRBJ1-5; D possibly corresponds to TRBD1 (5 bases). This CDR3 contains 15 residues. Germline values: CDR1 SGDLS, CDR2 YYNGEE. Trimming took off 3 bases at V and 1 base at J, with 11 bases between the two ends. The CDR3 bases are TGTGCCAGCAGCGCCGGGGGGGAAAGCAATCAGCCCCAGCATTTT. Protein: CASSAGGESNQPQHF.

In this sample, this clonotype turned up many times. This chain links TRBV7-9 with TRBJ2-2, with 11 positions matching TRBD2. The CDR3 is 15 residues long. The trim removed 6 bases at V and 4 bases at J, leaving 4 bases unmatched. The germline gives CDR1 SEHNR, CDR2 FQNEAQ (reference sequence). CDR3 in amino acids: CASSRLAGSTGELFF. CDR3 in DNA: TGTGCCAGCAGTCGACTAGCGGGGAGCACCGGGGAGCTGTTTTTT.

This clonotype was observed many times. The chain couples TRBV2 to TRBJ2-2; D is unresolved. The CDR3 covers 12 residues. The V gene lost 3 bases and the J gene lost 9 bases, with 8 bases spanning the gap. Per the germline V gene, CDR1 is SNHLY and CDR2 is FYNNEI. The CDR3 is CASSDPGRELFF. Written as DNA, the CDR3 is TGTGCCAGCAGTGATCCGGGCCGGGAGCTGTTTTTT.

The rearrangement joins TRBV7-9 to TRBJ2-3; 8 positions agree with TRBD2. V was clipped by 5 bases and J by 5 bases; unmatched bases: 15. Germline CDR1 SEHNR, CDR2 FQNEAQ (reference sequence). The CDR3 is made up of 17 amino acids. Here the CDR3 reads CASSTRTSIPIVDTQYF. CDR3 sequence (DNA): TGTGCCAGCAGCACCCGGACTAGCATTCCCATCGTAGATACGCAGTATTTT.

This clonotype came up many times. The chain joins TRBV6-2 or TRBV6-3 to TRBJ2-7; 9 nucleotides line up with TRBD1. Germline V gene data show CDR1 as MNHEY and CDR2 as SVGEGT. CDR3 size: 14 residues. The V gene end was trimmed by 6 bases and the J gene end by 5 bases; junction bases not matched to a gene: 8. This CDR3 reads CASRATGGLDEQYF. CDR3 DNA sequence: TGTGCCAGCAGGGCGACAGGGGGATTGGACGAGCAGTACTTC.

The chain couples TRBV6-1 to TRBJ1-5, with a tentative D call TRBD1 (6 bases). The CDR3 extends over 16 amino acids. Trimming took off 6 bases at V and 0 bases at J, with 15 bases between the two ends. The germline V gene has CDR1 MNHNS and CDR2 SASEGT. The CDR3 region has the DNA TGTGCCAGCAGCAAACCGGGACAAAATAGCAATCAGCCCCAGCATTTT. Translating it yields CASSKPGQNSNQPQHF.

This clonotype showed up many times. V usage is TRBV12-3 or TRBV12-4 and J usage is TRBJ1-2; D gene unclear. The CDR3 consists of 14 residues. Trimming removed 5 bases at V and 4 bases at J, with 14 bases between. For the CDR3, the DNA is TGTGCCAGCAGTCCTCTTCCGGTCATCTATGGCTACACCTTC. Translating it yields CASSPLPVIYGYTF.

The chain has TRBV20-1 and TRBJ1-5; tentatively, D is TRBD1 (6 bases). CDR3 length equals 15 residues. Germline lookup yields CDR1 DFQATT and CDR2 SNEGSKA (reference sequence). V dropped 5 bases and J dropped 0 bases, with 14 bases sitting between them. Written as DNA, the CDR3 is TGCAGTGCTCAACAGGGAACATATAGCAATCAGCCCCAGCATTTT. Translation: CSAQQGTYSNQPQHF.

In its sample, this clonotype was seen many times. This chain links TRBV3-1 with TRBJ2-7; D uncertain. The CDR3 extends over 15 amino acids. V dropped 0 bases and J dropped 2 bases, with 11 bases sitting between them. The V gene's germline CDR1 is LGHDT and CDR2 YNNKEL (reference sequence). The CDR3 DNA sequence: TGTGCCAGCAGCCAAGATCGGAGCAGAACCTACGAGCAGTACTTC. This codes for CASSQDRSRTYEQYF.

CDR3 sequence: CASTSDLAGNQETQYF. The DNA of the CDR3 is TGTGCCAGCACCTCGGACCTAGCGGGAAACCAAGAGACCCAGTACTTC. The J gene is TRBJ2-5, the V gene TRBV28; 9 nucleotides agree with TRBD2. Germline loops: CDR1 MDHEN, CDR2 SYDVKM. CDR3 size: 16 residues. V shed 7 bases, J shed 0 bases, and the junction held 9 bases outside the gene matches.

The table lists this clonotype with a few counts. The V and J genes are TRBV5-1 and TRBJ2-5; 7 bases match TRBD1. Germline V gene data show CDR1 as SGHRS and CDR2 as YFSETQ. There are 14 residues in the CDR3. V was pared by 3 bases and J by 3 bases, with 5 bases of the junction left unmatched. The CDR3 sequence: CASSYGTAEETQYF. The CDR3 DNA sequence: TGCGCCAGCAGCTATGGGACAGCGGAAGAGACCCAGTACTTC.

This clonotype was counted many times. V and J are TRBV29-1 and TRBJ2-3; D uncertain. Germline loops: CDR1 SQVTM, CDR2 ANQGSEA. CDR3 size: 13 residues. Trimming removed 8 bases at V and 2 bases at J, with 14 bases between. CDR3 amino acids: CSSMGLFTDTQYF. DNA of the CDR3: TGCAGCTCAATGGGCTTATTCACAGATACGCAGTATTTT.

This clonotype appeared many times. The gene calls are TRBV28 and TRBJ2-7; 10 bases match TRBD2. Germline V CDR1 and CDR2: MDHEN, SYDVKM. Trimming took 3 bases from V and 5 from J; bases not matched to a gene: 7. The CDR3 extends over 15 amino acids. CDR3: CASSFGLAGADEQYF. As DNA, the CDR3 is TGTGCCAGCAGTTTTGGGCTAGCGGGAGCGGACGAGCAGTACTTC.

The chain joins TRBV6-4 to TRBJ1-1, with D maybe TRBD1 (6 bases). Trimming left V 8 bases short and J 0 bases short, with 16 bases between. The CDR3 covers 15 residues. The germline CDR1 and CDR2 sequences are MRHNA and SNTAGT. The CDR3 sequence: CASRPTGLLNTEAFF. CDR3 nucleotides: TGTGCCAGCCGTCCAACAGGGCTCTTGAACACTGAAGCTTTCTTT.

J is TRBJ2-3 and V is TRBV5-8; tentative D call: TRBD1 (6 bases). V lost 0 bases and J 2 bases, leaving 16 bases between the germline ends. Per the germline V gene, CDR1 is SGHTS and CDR2 is YDEGEE. The CDR3 extends over 17 amino acids. CDR3 sequence reads: CASSLGVPQGSTDTQYF. In DNA form, the CDR3 reads TGTGCCAGCAGCTTGGGGGTCCCACAGGGATCCACAGATACGCAGTATTTT.

The CDR3 loop is CASSDWGTNEKLFF. The CDR3 DNA reads as TGTGCCAGCAGTGATTGGGGCACTAATGAAAAACTGTTTTTT. The chain employs TRBV2 and TRBJ1-4, with D possibly TRBD1 on 5 matching bases. The CDR3 has 14 amino acids. Trimming took off 3 bases at V and 2 bases at J, with 7 bases between the two ends. Germline V gene sequence: CDR1 SNHLY, CDR2 FYNNEI.

There are many counts of this clonotype. The chain employs TRBV28 and TRBJ1-1; TRBD1 aligns across 11 bases. CDR3 size: 19 residues. Germline CDR1 MDHEN, CDR2 SYDVKM. V lost 6 bases to trimming and J lost 0 bases; unmatched junction nucleotides: 15. The chain's CDR3 is CASRTDPRDRGVMNTEAFF. The CDR3 DNA sequence: TGTGCCAGCAGGACCGATCCTCGGGACAGGGGGGTCATGAACACTGAAGCTTTCTTT.